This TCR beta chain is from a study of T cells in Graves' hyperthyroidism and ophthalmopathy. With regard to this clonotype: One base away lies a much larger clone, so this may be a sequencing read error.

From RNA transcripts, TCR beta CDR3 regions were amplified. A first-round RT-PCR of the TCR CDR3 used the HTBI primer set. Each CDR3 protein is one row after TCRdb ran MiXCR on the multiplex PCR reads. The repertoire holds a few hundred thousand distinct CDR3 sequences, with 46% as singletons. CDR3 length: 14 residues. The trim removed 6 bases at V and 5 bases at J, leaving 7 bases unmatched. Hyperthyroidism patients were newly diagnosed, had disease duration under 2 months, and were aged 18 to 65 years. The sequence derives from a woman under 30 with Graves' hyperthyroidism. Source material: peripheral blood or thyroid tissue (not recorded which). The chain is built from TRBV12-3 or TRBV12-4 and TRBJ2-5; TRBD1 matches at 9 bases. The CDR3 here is CASRGQTGGETQYF. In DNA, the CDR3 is TGTGCCAGCAGGGGTCAGACAGGGGGGGAGACCCAGTACTTC.